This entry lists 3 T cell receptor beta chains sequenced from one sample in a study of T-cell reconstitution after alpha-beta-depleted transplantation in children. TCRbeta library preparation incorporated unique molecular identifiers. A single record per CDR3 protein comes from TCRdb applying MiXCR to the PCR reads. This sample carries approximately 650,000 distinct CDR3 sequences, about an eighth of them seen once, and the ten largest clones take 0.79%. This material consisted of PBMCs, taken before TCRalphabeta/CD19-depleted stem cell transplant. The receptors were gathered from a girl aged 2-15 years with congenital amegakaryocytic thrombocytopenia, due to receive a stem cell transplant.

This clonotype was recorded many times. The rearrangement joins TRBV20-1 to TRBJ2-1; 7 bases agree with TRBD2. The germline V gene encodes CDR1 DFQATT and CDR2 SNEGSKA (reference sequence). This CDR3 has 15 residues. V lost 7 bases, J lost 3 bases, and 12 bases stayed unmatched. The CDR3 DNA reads TGCAGTGTCCCCCGCGCGGGAGCCTACTACAATGAGCAGTTCTTC. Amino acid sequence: CSVPRAGAYYNEQFF.

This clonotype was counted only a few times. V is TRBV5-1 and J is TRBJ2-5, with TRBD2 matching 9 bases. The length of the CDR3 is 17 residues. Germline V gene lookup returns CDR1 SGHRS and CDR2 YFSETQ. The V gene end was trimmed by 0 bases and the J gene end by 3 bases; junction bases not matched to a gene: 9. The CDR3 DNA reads TGCGCCAGCAGCTTGGGGTCTAGCGGGGAACCCGAAGAGACCCAGTACTTC. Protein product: CASSLGSSGEPEETQYF.

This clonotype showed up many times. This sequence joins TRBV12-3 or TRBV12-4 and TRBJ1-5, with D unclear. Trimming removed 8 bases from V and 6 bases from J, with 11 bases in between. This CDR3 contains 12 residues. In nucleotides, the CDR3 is TGTGCCAGCTTGGGGTCGGGTCAGCCCCAGCATTTT. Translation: CASLGSGQPQHF.